This T cell receptor beta chain was sequenced for a study of blood T cell repertoires in COVID-19. Study as a whole: Samples representing acute and convalescent COVID-19 were sourced from the United States, Italy and Spain.

How the authors handled the data: Amplification of reference gene primers provided the estimated nucleated cell counts. Data came from immunoSEQ multiplex PCR; TCRdb stores just in-frame clones and leaves some out. From that table come the V and J calls and clone size; the DNA was used to work out D and trimming. Of 140,000 to 150,000 clones listed, roughly three quarters are singletons. The CDR3 sequence is 15 residues long. V was trimmed by 0 bases and J by 0 bases, leaving 8 bases between them. CDR1 is MNHEY and CDR2 is SMNVEV in the germline V gene (reference sequence). Sequenced: peripheral blood. The receptor's source is a woman aged 55-70 years with acute or convalescent COVID-19. The rearrangement uses TRBV27 and TRBJ1-1, with D unresolved. The CDR3 sequence: CASSLSNTMNTEAFF. The CDR3 bases are TGTGCCAGCAGTTTATCGAACACGATGAACACTGAAGCTTTCTTT.